This T cell receptor beta chain was recovered during a study of control samples from healthy donors and cancer patients. V shed 4 bases and J shed 0 bases, with 11 bases lying between them. This CDR3 region has 15 residues. Germline V CDR1 and CDR2: SGHDT, YYEEEE. Clones were sequenced by immunoSEQ multiplex PCR, and TCRdb holds only the in-frame ones, with some missing. The data hold some 150,000 clones, with roughly 93% observed a single time. The source material was blood. The rearrangement uses TRBV5-6 and TRBJ1-5, with TRBD1 as a possible D gene (6 bases). This sequence was found in a man in his fifties in good health. The CDR3 sequence: CASSRGHYSNQPQHF. CDR3 DNA sequence: TGTGCCAGCAGCCGGGGACACTATAGCAATCAGCCCCAGCATTTT. The variable domain in full, with the rest retrieved from reference TRBV5-6 and TRBJ1-5, is DAGVTQSPTHLIKTRGQQVTLRCSPKSGHDTVSWYQQALGQGPQFIFQYYEEEERQRGNFPDRFSGHQFPNYSSELNVNALLLGDSALYLCASSRGHYSNQPQHFGDGTRLSIL.